These 10 T cell receptor beta chains were sequenced from one sample in a study of blood T cell repertoires in COVID-19. Method: immunoSEQ multiplex PCR; TCRdb's copy keeps in-frame clones and lacks some. The top ten hold 3.5% to 5.5% of the sample, which has around 150,000 clones, 85% to 90% seen once. Sequences were obtained from peripheral blood. The receptors originated from a woman aged 40-49 years with acute or convalescent COVID-19.

DNA for the CDR3: TGTGCCACCAGTGATTTGACAGGGGGCCTACGCAGGGGCCTACGGACTGAAGCTTTCTTT. It yields the protein CATSDLTGGLRRGLRTEAFF. The chain carries TRBV24-1 and TRBJ1-1; 9 bases match TRBD1. The CDR3 is 20 residues long. Trimming removed 0 bases from V and 5 bases from J; junction bases left unmatched: 18. Germline loops: CDR1 KGHDR, CDR2 SFDVKD.

The chain employs TRBV7-9 and TRBJ1-4, with no clear D. CDR3 length: 14 residues. Germline CDR1 is SEHNR and CDR2 is FQNEAQ (reference sequence). Trimming cost V 5 bases and J 7 bases, with 14 bases left between them. CDR3 coding DNA: TGTGCCAGCAGCGCCCAAGATAGAGGTGAAAAACTGTTTTTT. As protein: CASSAQDRGEKLFF.

This sequence joins TRBV21-1 and TRBJ2-7; TRBD2, the D gene given by the table, was not confirmed from the DNA. TRBV21-1 is deemed a pseudogene. CDR3 length: 14 residues. The CDR3 spells CASCPWRGPYEQYF. In DNA form, the CDR3 reads TGTGCCAGCTGCCCCTGGCGGGGACCCTACGAGCAGTACTTC.

Of note for this clone: A junction end diverges from the germline sequence, so it may reflect a read error. This chain connects TRBV10-3 to TRBJ1-2, with 9 positions matching TRBD1. The CDR3 contains 13 residues. The germline gives CDR1 ENHRY, CDR2 SYGVKD. Written as DNA, the CDR3 is TGTGCCTTATCGACAGGGGGTAACGATGGCTACACCTTC. This gives the protein CALSTGGNDGYTF.

The chain is built from TRBV29-1 and TRBJ1-1; 7 positions agree with TRBD1. V trimming: 5 bases; J trimming: 0 bases; junction bases outside the gene matches: 9. The CDR3 is 15 amino acids. The germline V gene encodes CDR1 SQVTM and CDR2 ANQGSEA. This chain's CDR3 is CSVTGARGMNTEAFF. Here the CDR3 DNA reads TGCAGCGTTACAGGGGCCAGGGGGATGAACACTGAAGCTTTCTTT.

The rearrangement joins TRBV5-1 to TRBJ2-1; the D is unclear. The CDR3 runs to 11 residues. Trimming shortened V by 5 bases and J by 7 bases, and 7 bases separated the two germline ends. Germline loops: CDR1 SGHRS, CDR2 YFSETQ. This CDR3 reads CASRLRNEQFF. CDR3 bases: TGCGCCAGCAGGCTCAGAAATGAGCAGTTCTTC.

J is TRBJ2-7 and V is TRBV18; 9 positions match TRBD2. With 3 bases clipped from V and 3 bases from J, the junction kept 3 bases outside the gene matches. This CDR3 comprises 14 residues. Germline CDR1 is KGHSH and CDR2 is LQKENI. CDR3 region: CASSPGLADYEQYF. The CDR3 DNA follows: TGTGCCAGCTCACCGGGACTAGCTGACTACGAGCAGTACTTC.

The rearrangement uses TRBV6-2 or TRBV6-3 and TRBJ2-7; D ambiguous. From germline, CDR1 is MNHEY and CDR2 SVGEGT. V was clipped by 0 bases and J by 1 base, with 10 bases between them. There are 15 residues in the CDR3. The CDR3 coding sequence is TGTGCCAGCAGTTACTCCACAGTGCCTTCCTACGAGCAGTACTTC. Its protein product is CASSYSTVPSYEQYF.

This chain uses TRBV10-3 with TRBJ2-2; 8 bases are shared with TRBD1. CDR3 length: 14 residues. The V gene end was trimmed by 9 bases and the J gene end by 4 bases; junction bases not matched to a gene: 7. Germline V gene lookup returns CDR1 ENHRY and CDR2 SYGVKD. CDR3 nucleotide sequence: TGTGCCATTGGACAGGGTACCGGCACCGGGGAGCTGTTTTTT. It specifies CAIGQGTGTGELFF.

The J gene is TRBJ1-6, the V gene TRBV2; D gene ambiguous. V dropped 5 bases and J dropped 10 bases, with 21 bases sitting between them. CDR1 SNHLY and CDR2 FYNNEI come from the germline V gene. This CDR3 spans 16 amino acids. The CDR3 DNA sequence: TGTGCCAGCAGTTACAGCGGAGCCGAGAACCCGTCACCCCTCCACTTT. Its translation is CASSYSGAENPSPLHF.